Following are 19 T cell receptor beta chains from one sample sequenced in a study of T cell responses to AZD1222 COVID-19 vaccine. TCRdb's copy holds only in-frame clones and misses some; the assay was immunoSEQ multiplex PCR. Among more than 110,000 clones listed, around 88% were seen once. The input for sequencing was peripheral blood, taken on day 0 of AZD1222 vaccination. Receptor source: an adult in good health.

This clone was found a few times. The rearrangement joins TRBV4-1 to TRBJ2-5; D might be TRBD1 (6 bases). Germline-derived CDR1 and CDR2 are MGHRA and YSYEKL. V was clipped by 2 bases and J by 7 bases, with 17 bases between them. The length of the CDR3 is 15 residues. CDR3 in DNA: TGCGCCAGCAGCCAATTCGGGACACTAGGTGGGACCCAGTACTTC. Its translation is CASSQFGTLGGTQYF.

V is TRBV5-1 and J is TRBJ1-2, with D perhaps TRBD1 (6 bases). This CDR3 contains 15 residues. Germline lookup yields CDR1 SGHRS and CDR2 YFSETQ. Trimming cost V 4 bases and J 4 bases, with 17 bases left between them. The CDR3 is CASSGGDTRPYGYTF. DNA of the CDR3: TGCGCCAGCAGCGGAGGGGACACCAGGCCCTATGGCTACACCTTC.

The V call is TRBV27, the J call TRBJ1-6; 7 bases align to TRBD1. Germline assignment: CDR1 MNHEY and CDR2 SMNVEV (reference sequence). The V and J ends lost 7 bases and 7 bases, in that order; junction bases with no gene match: 10. The CDR3 consists of 15 residues. The CDR3 protein is CASTRTGVGNSPLHF. As DNA, the CDR3 is TGTGCCAGCACTCGAACAGGGGTTGGGAATTCACCCCTCCACTTT.

This rearrangement joins TRBV15 to TRBJ2-7, with TRBD2 matching 8 bases. The ends lost 1 base at V and 4 bases at J; junction bases unmatched: 9. Germline loops: CDR1 LNHNV, CDR2 YYDKDF (reference sequence). The CDR3 is 16 amino acids. The CDR3 DNA sequence: TGTGCCACCAGCAGAGGGGGGACGGGAGGGCTGTACGAGCAGTACTTC. It translates to CATSRGGTGGLYEQYF.

The gene calls are TRBV4-3 and TRBJ1-3; TRBD1 agrees at 8 bases. Trimming removed 1 base from V and 4 bases from J; junction bases left unmatched: 0. The V gene's germline CDR1 is LGHNA and CDR2 YSLEER. The CDR3 extends over 14 amino acids. Here the CDR3 reads CASSQGTGGNTIYF. CDR3 in DNA: TGCGCCAGCAGCCAAGGGACAGGGGGAAACACCATATATTTT.

CDR3 region: CASSPRQDPYEQYF. The CDR3 coding sequence is TGTGCCAGCAGCCCAAGACAGGATCCCTACGAGCAGTACTTC. The rearrangement joins TRBV7-8 to TRBJ2-7, with D tentatively TRBD1 (6 bases). CDR1 SGHVS and CDR2 FQNEAQ come from the germline V gene. The CDR3 is 14 amino acids. V was trimmed by 5 bases and J by 2 bases, leaving 13 bases between them. Supplemented by reference TRBV7-8 and TRBJ2-7, the full variable domain reads GAGVSQSPRYKVAKRGQDVALRCDPISGHVSLFWYQQALGQGPEFLTYFQNEAQLDKSGLPSDRFFAERPEGSVSTLKIQRTQQEDSAVYLCASSPRQDPYEQYFGPGTRLTVT.

V and J are TRBV4-1 and TRBJ1-2, with a possible D match to TRBD1 (6 bases). V lost 3 bases and J lost 4, with 21 bases in between. The CDR3 extends over 17 amino acids. Germline V CDR1 and CDR2: MGHRA, YSYEKL. CDR3 amino acids: CASSQGLRDTFGYGYTF. The DNA for the CDR3 is TGCGCCAGCAGCCAGGGGCTGCGGGACACCTTTGGCTATGGCTACACCTTC.

The V gene is TRBV19, the J gene TRBJ1-3; D remains unclear. The germline gives CDR1 LNHDA, CDR2 SQIVND (reference sequence). V was trimmed by 7 bases and J by 0 bases, leaving 13 bases between them. The CDR3 contains 15 residues. CDR3: CASIPDRYSGNTIYF. The CDR3 nucleotides read TGTGCCAGTATCCCTGACCGCTACTCTGGAAACACCATATATTTT.

The rearrangement uses TRBV28 and TRBJ2-3, with D perhaps matching TRBD2 (6 bases). The CDR3 is made up of 14 amino acids. Germline V lookup: CDR1 MDHEN, CDR2 SYDVKM. Trimming took 7 bases from V and 5 from J, leaving 16 bases between them. CDR3 region: CASTTGGAGDTQYF. CDR3 coding DNA: TGTGCCAGCACCACTGGCGGGGCCGGAGATACGCAGTATTTT.

As DNA, the CDR3 is TGTGCCTGGAGTGTAAGTGGGAACACCATATATTTT. This sequence encodes CAWSVSGNTIYF. The chain recombines TRBV30 with TRBJ1-3, with D hard to call. The CDR3 is 12 amino acids. Trimming pared 0 bases from V and 7 bases from J, leaving 7 bases between. Per the germline V gene, CDR1 is GTSNPN and CDR2 is SVGIG (reference sequence).

A single count supports this clone. The chain carries TRBV28 and TRBJ1-2; D is ambiguous. With 6 bases removed from V and 0 bases from J, the gap between germline ends came to 11 bases. CDR1 MDHEN and CDR2 SYDVKM come from the germline V gene. This CDR3 region has 14 residues. CDR3 loop: CASRPQLPNYGYTF. In nucleotides, the CDR3 is TGTGCCAGCAGACCCCAATTGCCTAACTATGGCTACACCTTC.

The V call is TRBV19, the J call TRBJ1-1; D gene ambiguous. CDR3 length: 13 residues. Germline CDR1 is LNHDA and CDR2 is SQIVND (reference sequence). V lost 6 bases, J lost 2 bases, and 10 bases lay in between. For the CDR3, the DNA is TGTGCCAGTAGACTGACGGCAAACACTGAAGCTTTCTTT. It encodes CASRLTANTEAFF.

The chain couples TRBV9 to TRBJ1-6; D is uncertain. Germline CDR1 is SGDLS and CDR2 is YYNGEE. The CDR3 has 16 residues. V gave up 3 bases and J gave up 2 bases, with 12 bases separating them. CDR3 protein: CASSDPTGTYNSPLHF. As DNA, the CDR3 is TGTGCCAGCAGCGATCCTACGGGGACCTATAATTCACCCCTCCACTTT.

This clone occurred once. The V call is TRBV4-2, the J call TRBJ2-4; 10 bases align to TRBD2. V gave up 1 base and J gave up 2 bases; unmatched junction bases: 5. This CDR3 has 17 residues. Per the germline V gene, CDR1 is LGHNA and CDR2 is YNFKEQ. The DNA for the CDR3 is TGTGCCAGCAGCCAAGGCCTAGCGGGAGTAACCAAAAACATTCAGTACTTC. It specifies CASSQGLAGVTKNIQYF.

This clone was picked up one time. The chain joins TRBV21-1 to TRBJ2-7; the table names TRBD1, a call not compared with the DNA. TRBV21-1 is termed a pseudogene. The length of the CDR3 is 16 residues. CDR3 residues: CASSKEARGKTYEQYF. The CDR3 region has the DNA TGTGCCAGCAGCAAAGAGGCCAGGGGCAAAACCTACGAGCAGTACTTC.

A single count supports this clone. The chain has TRBV6-5 and TRBJ1-5; the D is unclear. The germline CDR1 and CDR2 sequences are MNHEY and SVGAGI. This CDR3 has 14 residues. Trimming shortened V by 6 bases and J by 2 bases, and 11 bases separated the two germline ends. In nucleotides, the CDR3 is TGTGCCAGCAGCCGAGTCAGTGGCAATCAGCCCCAGCATTTT. Protein sequence: CASSRVSGNQPQHF.

V usage is TRBV14 and J usage is TRBJ1-2; D is undetermined. The V end lost 0 bases, the J end lost 5 bases, and 7 bases lay between the germline ends. In germline, CDR1 is SGHDN, CDR2 FVKESK. This CDR3 spans 13 amino acids. For the CDR3, the DNA is TGTGCCAGCAGCCAAGATCTAGCTTATGGCTACACCTTC. Protein product: CASSQDLAYGYTF.

The rearrangement uses TRBV5-8 and TRBJ2-7; no clear D gene. CDR3 length: 17 amino acids. V lost 4 bases and J 2 bases, leaving 22 bases between the germline ends. Germline CDR1 is SGHTS and CDR2 is YDEGEE. CDR3 sequence: CASSPRSKGLNPYEQYF. In DNA form, the CDR3 reads TGTGCCAGCAGCCCGCGAAGCAAGGGATTAAACCCCTACGAGCAGTACTTC. Using reference TRBV5-8 and TRBJ2-7 for the parts outside the CDR3, the full variable domain is EAGVTQSPTHLIKTRGQQATLRCSPISGHTSVYWYQQALGLGLQFLLWYDEGEERNRGNFPPRFSGRQFPNYSSELNVNALELEDSALYLCASSPRSKGLNPYEQYFGPGTRLTVT.

The J gene is TRBJ2-1, the V gene TRBV28, with 14 bases fitting TRBD2. V dropped 6 bases and J dropped 2; count of bases not matched to a gene: 6. The CDR3 is 17 amino acids. Germline V CDR1 and CDR2: MDHEN, SYDVKM. CDR3 sequence reads: CASRGTSGSVTYNEQFF. In DNA, the CDR3 is TGTGCCAGCAGAGGGACTAGCGGGAGTGTTACCTACAATGAGCAGTTCTTC.